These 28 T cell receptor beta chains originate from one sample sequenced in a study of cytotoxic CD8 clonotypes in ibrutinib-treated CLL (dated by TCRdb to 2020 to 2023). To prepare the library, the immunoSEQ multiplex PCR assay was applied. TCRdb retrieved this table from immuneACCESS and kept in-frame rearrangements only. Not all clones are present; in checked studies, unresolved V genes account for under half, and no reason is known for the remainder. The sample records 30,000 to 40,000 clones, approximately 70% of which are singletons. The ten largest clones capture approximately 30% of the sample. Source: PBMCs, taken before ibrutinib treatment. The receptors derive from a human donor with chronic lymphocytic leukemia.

The CDR3 protein is CASSFLGGGQYEQYF. The CDR3 region has the DNA TGTGCCAGCAGCTTCCTTGGTGGGGGACAATACGAGCAGTACTTC. The chain is built from TRBV11-2 and TRBJ2-7; D may be TRBD1 (6 bases). Trimming removed 3 bases from V and 4 bases from J, with 16 bases in between. The CDR3 contains 15 residues. Germline CDR1 and CDR2: SGHAT and FQNNGV.

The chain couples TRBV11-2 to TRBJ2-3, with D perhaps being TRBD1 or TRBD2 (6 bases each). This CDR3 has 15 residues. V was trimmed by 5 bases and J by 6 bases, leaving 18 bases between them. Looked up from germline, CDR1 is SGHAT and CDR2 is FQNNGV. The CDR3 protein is CASSQGTHRGDTQYF. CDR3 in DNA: TGTGCCAGCAGCCAGGGGACCCACCGGGGGGATACGCAGTATTTT. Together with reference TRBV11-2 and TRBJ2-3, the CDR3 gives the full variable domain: EAGVAQSPRYKIIEKRQSVAFWCNPISGHATLYWYQQILGQGPKLLIQFQNNGVVDDSQLPKDRFSAERLKGVDSTLKIQPAKLEDSAVYLCASSQGTHRGDTQYFGPGTRLTVL.

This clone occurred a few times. In DNA, the CDR3 is TGTGCCAGCAGCTGGGGAGCAGCTTATGGCTACACCTTC. This gives the protein CASSWGAAYGYTF. The chain carries TRBV7-9 and TRBJ1-2; no firm D call. Germline V gives CDR1 SEHNR, CDR2 FQNEAQ (reference sequence). This CDR3 comprises 13 residues. The ends were cut back, 4 bases at V and 5 bases at J, with 11 bases in the middle.

CDR3 nucleotide sequence: TGTGCCAGCAGTGAATGGGGGTCTAGAGATACGCAGTATTTT. The encoded protein is CASSEWGSRDTQYF. This sequence joins TRBV6-1 and TRBJ2-3; D tentatively reads TRBD1 or TRBD2 (5 bases each). Germline values: CDR1 MNHNS, CDR2 SASEGT. V lost 2 bases, J lost 5 bases, and 11 bases lay in between. The CDR3 is 14 residues long.

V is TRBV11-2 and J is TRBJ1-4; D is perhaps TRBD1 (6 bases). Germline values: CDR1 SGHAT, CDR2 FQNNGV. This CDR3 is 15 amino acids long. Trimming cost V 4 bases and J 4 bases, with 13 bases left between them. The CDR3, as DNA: TGTGCCAGCAGCTCCCGACAGGCGCTTAATGAAAAACTGTTTTTT. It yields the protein CASSSRQALNEKLFF.

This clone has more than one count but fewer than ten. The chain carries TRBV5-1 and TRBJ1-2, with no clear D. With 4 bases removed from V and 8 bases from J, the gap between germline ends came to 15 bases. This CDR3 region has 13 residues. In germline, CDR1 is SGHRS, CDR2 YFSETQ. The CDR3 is CASSPEGIEGYTF. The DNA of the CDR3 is TGCGCCAGCAGCCCCGAGGGCATCGAGGGCTACACCTTC.

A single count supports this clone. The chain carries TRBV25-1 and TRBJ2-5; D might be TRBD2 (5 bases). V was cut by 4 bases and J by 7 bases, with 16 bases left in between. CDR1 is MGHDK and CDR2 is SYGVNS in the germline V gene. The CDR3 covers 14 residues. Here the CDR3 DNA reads TGTGCCAGCAGTGTTCGCGGGTCTGGGGTGACCCAGTACTTC. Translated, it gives CASSVRGSGVTQYF.

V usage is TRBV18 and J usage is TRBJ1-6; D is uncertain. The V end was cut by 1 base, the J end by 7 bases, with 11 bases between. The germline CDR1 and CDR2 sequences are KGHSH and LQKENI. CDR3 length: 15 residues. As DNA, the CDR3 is TGTGCCAGCTCACCACAAGAGGGCCAAAATTCACCCCTCCACTTT. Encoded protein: CASSPQEGQNSPLHF.

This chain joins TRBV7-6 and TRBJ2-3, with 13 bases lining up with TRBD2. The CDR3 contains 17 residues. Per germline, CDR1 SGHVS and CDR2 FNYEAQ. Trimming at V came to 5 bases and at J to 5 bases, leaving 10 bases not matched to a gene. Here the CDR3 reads CASSPGTSGIPGDTQYF. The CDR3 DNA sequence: TGTGCCAGCAGCCCGGGGACTAGCGGGATCCCGGGAGATACGCAGTATTTT.

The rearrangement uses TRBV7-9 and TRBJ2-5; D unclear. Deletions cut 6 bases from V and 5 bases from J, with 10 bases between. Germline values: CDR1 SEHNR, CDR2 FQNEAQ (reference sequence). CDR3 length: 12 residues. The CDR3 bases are TGTGCCAGCAGACCCGTCGAGGAGACCCAGTACTTC. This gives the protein CASRPVEETQYF.

In DNA, the CDR3 is TGTGCCAGCAGTCCTCAGCCCCTGAGCTCCTACGAGCAGTACTTC. This encodes CASSPQPLSSYEQYF. This chain uses TRBV2 with TRBJ2-7, with D unresolved. Deletions cut 5 bases from V and 0 bases from J, with 14 bases between. This CDR3 is built from 15 residues. Germline values: CDR1 SNHLY, CDR2 FYNNEI.

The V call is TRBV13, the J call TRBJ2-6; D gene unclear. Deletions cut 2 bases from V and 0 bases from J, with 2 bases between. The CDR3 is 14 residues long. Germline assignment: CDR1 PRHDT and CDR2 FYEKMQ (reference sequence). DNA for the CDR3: TGTGCCAGCAGCTTACTCTCTGGGGCCAACGTCCTGACTTTC. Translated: CASSLLSGANVLTF. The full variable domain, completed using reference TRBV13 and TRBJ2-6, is AAGVIQSPRHLIKEKRETATLKCYPIPRHDTVYWYQQGPGQDPQFLISFYEKMQSDKGSIPDRFSAQQFSDYHSELNMSSLELGDSALYFCASSLLSGANVLTFGAGSRLTVL.

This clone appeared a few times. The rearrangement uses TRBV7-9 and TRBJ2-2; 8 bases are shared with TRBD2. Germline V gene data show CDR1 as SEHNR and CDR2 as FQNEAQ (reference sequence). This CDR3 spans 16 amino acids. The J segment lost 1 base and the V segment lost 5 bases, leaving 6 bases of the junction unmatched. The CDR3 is CASSPVAGKNTGELFF. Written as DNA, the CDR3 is TGTGCCAGCAGCCCCGTAGCGGGGAAGAACACCGGGGAGCTGTTTTTT.

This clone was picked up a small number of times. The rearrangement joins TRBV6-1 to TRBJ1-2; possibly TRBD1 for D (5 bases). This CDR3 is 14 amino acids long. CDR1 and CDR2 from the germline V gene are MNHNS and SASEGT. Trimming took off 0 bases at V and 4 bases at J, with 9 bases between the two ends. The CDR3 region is CASSEARGFYGYTF. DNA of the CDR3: TGTGCCAGCAGTGAAGCGCGGGGGTTCTATGGCTACACCTTC.

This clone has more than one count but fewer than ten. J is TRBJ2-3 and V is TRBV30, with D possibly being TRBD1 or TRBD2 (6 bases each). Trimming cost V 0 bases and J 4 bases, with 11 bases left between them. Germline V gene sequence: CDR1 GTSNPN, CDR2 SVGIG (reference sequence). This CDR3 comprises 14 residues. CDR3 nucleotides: TGTGCCTGGAGTGTGGGGGGCAGTGCAGATACGCAGTATTTT. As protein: CAWSVGGSADTQYF.

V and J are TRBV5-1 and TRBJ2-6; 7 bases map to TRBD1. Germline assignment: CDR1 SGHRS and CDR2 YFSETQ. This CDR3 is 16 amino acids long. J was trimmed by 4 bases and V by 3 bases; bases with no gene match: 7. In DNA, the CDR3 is TGCGCCAGCAGCTGGGACAGCCTCTCCGGGGCCAACGTCCTGACTTTC. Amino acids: CASSWDSLSGANVLTF.

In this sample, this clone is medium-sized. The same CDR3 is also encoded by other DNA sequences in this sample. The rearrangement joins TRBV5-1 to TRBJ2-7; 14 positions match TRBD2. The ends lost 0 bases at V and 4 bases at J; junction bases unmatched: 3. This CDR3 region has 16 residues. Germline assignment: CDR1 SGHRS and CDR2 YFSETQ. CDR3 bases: TGCGCCAGCAGCTTGGCGGGGACTAGCGGGGGTTACGAGCAGTACTTC. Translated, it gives CASSLAGTSGGYEQYF.

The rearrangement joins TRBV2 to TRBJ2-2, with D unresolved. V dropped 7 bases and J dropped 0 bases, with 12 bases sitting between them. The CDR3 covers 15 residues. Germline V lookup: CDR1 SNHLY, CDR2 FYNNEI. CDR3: CASNFQLANTGELFF. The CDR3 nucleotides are TGTGCCAGCAACTTCCAGCTCGCGAACACCGGGGAGCTGTTTTTT. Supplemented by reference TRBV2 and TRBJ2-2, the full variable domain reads EPEVTQTPSHQVTQMGQEVILRCVPISNHLYFYWYRQILGQKVEFLVSFYNNEISEKSEIFDDQFSVERPDGSNFTLKIRSTKLEDSAMYFCASNFQLANTGELFFGEGSRLTVL.

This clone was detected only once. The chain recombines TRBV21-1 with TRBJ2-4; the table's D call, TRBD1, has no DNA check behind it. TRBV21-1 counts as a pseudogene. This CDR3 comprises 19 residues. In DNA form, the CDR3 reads TGTGCCAGCGAATCTTGGGACAGGGGAACATCGGTAGCCAAAAACATTCAGTACTTC. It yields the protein CASESWDRGTSVAKNIQYF.

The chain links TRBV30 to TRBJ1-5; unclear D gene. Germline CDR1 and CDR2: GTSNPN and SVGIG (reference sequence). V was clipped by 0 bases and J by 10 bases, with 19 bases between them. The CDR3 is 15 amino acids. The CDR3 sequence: CAWSVIAEGGRPQHF. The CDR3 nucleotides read TGTGCCTGGAGTGTAATTGCCGAAGGCGGGAGACCCCAGCATTTT.

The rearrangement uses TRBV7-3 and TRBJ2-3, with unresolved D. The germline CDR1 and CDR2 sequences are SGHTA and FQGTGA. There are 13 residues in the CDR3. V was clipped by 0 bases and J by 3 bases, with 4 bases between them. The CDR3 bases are TGTGCCAGCAGCTTAACGATGACAGATACGCAGTATTTT. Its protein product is CASSLTMTDTQYF.

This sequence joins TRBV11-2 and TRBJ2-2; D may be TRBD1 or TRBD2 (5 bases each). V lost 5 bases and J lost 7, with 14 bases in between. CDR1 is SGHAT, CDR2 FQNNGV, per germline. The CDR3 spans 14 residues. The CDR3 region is CASSPWDGVGELFF. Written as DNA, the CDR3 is TGTGCCAGCAGCCCCTGGGACGGCGTCGGGGAGCTGTTTTTT.

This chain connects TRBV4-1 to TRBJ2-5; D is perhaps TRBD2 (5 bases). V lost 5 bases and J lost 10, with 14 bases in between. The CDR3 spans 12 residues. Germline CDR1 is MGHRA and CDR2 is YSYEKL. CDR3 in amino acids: CASSAWGEDQYF. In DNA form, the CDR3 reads TGCGCCAGCAGCGCATGGGGAGAGGACCAGTACTTC.

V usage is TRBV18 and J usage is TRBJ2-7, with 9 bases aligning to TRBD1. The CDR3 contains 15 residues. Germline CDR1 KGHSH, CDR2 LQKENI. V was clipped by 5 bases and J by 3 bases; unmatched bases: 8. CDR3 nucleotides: TGTGCCAGCTCATCAACAGGGGGCCTAGGCTACGAGCAGTACTTC. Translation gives CASSSTGGLGYEQYF.

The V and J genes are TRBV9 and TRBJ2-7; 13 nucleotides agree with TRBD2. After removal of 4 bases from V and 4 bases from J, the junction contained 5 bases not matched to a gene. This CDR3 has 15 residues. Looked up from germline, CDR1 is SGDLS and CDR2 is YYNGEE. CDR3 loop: CASSPQLAGGYEQYF. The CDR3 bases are TGTGCCAGCAGCCCACAACTAGCGGGAGGGTACGAGCAGTACTTC.

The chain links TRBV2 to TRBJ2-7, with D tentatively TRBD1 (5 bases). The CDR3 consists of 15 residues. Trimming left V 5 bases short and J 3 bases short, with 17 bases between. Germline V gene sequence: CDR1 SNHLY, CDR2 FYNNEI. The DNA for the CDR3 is TGTGCCAGCAGTCTTGGGGCAGCGCCTAACTACGAGCAGTACTTC. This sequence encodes CASSLGAAPNYEQYF.

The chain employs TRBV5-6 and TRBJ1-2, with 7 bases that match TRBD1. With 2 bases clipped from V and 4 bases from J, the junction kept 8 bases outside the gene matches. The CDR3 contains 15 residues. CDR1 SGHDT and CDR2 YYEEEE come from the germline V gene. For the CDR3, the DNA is TGTGCCAGCAGCTTCGACAGGGTCCCCCTCTATGGCTACACCTTC. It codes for CASSFDRVPLYGYTF.

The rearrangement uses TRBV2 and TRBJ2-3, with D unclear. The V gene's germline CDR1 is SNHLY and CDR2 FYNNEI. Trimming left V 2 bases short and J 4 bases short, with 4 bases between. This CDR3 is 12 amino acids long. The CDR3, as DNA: TGTGCCAGCAGTGAACTTCCAGATACGCAGTATTTT. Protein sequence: CASSELPDTQYF.